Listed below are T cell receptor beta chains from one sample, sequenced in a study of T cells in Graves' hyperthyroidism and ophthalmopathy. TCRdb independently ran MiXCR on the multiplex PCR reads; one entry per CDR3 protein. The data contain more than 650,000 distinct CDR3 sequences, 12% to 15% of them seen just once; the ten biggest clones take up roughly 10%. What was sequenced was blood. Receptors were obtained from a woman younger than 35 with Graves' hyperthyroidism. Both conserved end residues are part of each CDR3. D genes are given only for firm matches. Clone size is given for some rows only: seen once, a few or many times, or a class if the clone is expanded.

CASSLTGPEGKTQYF TGTGCCAGCAGCTTGACGGGCCCTGAAGGAAAGACCCAGTACTTC few 15 TRBJ2-5 TRBV5-8 .
CASSLVGANTEAFF TGTGCCAGCAGCTTAGTGGGGGCGAACACTGAAGCTTTCTTT many 14 TRBJ1-1 TRBV7-9 .
CSPLGDRDYEQFF TGCAGCCCCCTCGGGGACAGGGACTATGAGCAGTTCTTC few 13 TRBJ2-1 TRBV20-1 TRBD1
CASSLLAIRREGNQPQHF TGTGCCAGCAGTTTATTGGCAATCAGAAGGGAGGGCAATCAGCCCCAGCATTTT many 18 TRBJ1-5 TRBV28 .
CSASHPQGVGEQYF TGCAGTGCTAGCCACCCCCAGGGAGTCGGCGAGCAGTACTTC . 14 TRBJ2-7 TRBV20-1 .
CASSGDREETQYF TGTGCCAGCAGCGGGGACAGGGAAGAGACCCAGTACTTC many 13 TRBJ2-5 TRBV7-8 TRBD1
CASRHRSRGEGPDTQYF TGTGCCAGCAGACACCGGAGCCGGGGGGAGGGCCCGGATACGCAGTATTTT many 17 TRBJ2-3 TRBV7-9 TRBD2
CASSAGGGRGWDEQFF TGTGCCAGCAGCGCGGGGGGGGGAAGGGGATGGGATGAGCAGTTCTTC once 16 TRBJ2-1 TRBV2 TRBD2
CASSLYPKGRGPYEQYF TGTGCCAGCAGCTTATACCCCAAGGGCAGGGGGCCCTACGAGCAGTACTTC many 17 TRBJ2-7 TRBV7-3 TRBD1
CASSPRTGVYNEQFF TGTGCCAGCAGCCCAAGGACAGGAGTCTACAATGAGCAGTTCTTC . 15 TRBJ2-1 TRBV5-8 TRBD1
CASSQDGYTGELFF TGTGCCAGCAGCCAAGATGGATACACCGGGGAGCTGTTTTTT many 14 TRBJ2-2 TRBV3-1 .
CASSSRTSGDTQYF TGTGCCAGCAGCTCCCGGACTAGCGGAGATACGCAGTATTTT . 14 TRBJ2-3 TRBV11-3 TRBD2
CASSLMGQGYTDTQYF TGTGCCAGCAGCTTGATGGGACAGGGGTACACAGATACGCAGTATTTT . 16 TRBJ2-3 TRBV11-2 TRBD1
CASSLPGPGTDTQYF TGTGCCAGCAGCCTTCCGGGACCCGGCACAGATACGCAGTATTTT many 15 TRBJ2-3 TRBV5-1 .
CASSLALGEGGEQFF TGTGCCAGCAGCTTAGCGTTGGGGGAGGGGGGTGAGCAGTTCTTC many 15 TRBJ2-1 TRBV11-2 .
CASSLGPTRGYEQYF TGTGCCAGCAGCTTAGGCCCCACCAGGGGCTACGAGCAGTACTTC many 15 TRBJ2-7 TRBV11-2 .
CASIPLAGGPGETQYF TGTGCCAGCATCCCACTAGCGGGAGGGCCTGGAGAGACCCAGTACTTC . 16 TRBJ2-5 TRBV7-9 TRBD2